One and the same sample provided the 15 T cell receptor beta chains below, sequenced in a study of control samples from healthy donors and cancer patients. Sequencing was performed with immunoSEQ multiplex PCR; in TCRdb, only in-frame clones are kept and a portion is missing. The table lists approximately 100,000 clones, roughly 90% of them singletons. The sample was blood. Every receptor here comes from a man aged 25 to 40 in good health.

The table lists this clone with a count of one. J is TRBJ1-1 and V is TRBV29-1, with D tentatively TRBD1 (5 bases). Trimming took off 6 bases at V and 0 bases at J, with 11 bases between the two ends. The CDR3 runs to 13 residues. Per the germline V gene, CDR1 is SQVTM and CDR2 is ANQGSEA. This CDR3 reads CSVAGQMNTEAFF. For the CDR3, the DNA is TGCAGCGTCGCGGGGCAGATGAACACTGAAGCTTTCTTT.

The chain employs TRBV4-1 and TRBJ2-5; D not resolved. CDR1 and CDR2 (germline): MGHRA, YSYEKL. The ends were cut back, 1 base at V and 8 bases at J, with 14 bases in the middle. This CDR3 contains 14 residues. The CDR3 nucleotides read TGCGCCAGCAGCCAAGGAATATCCTCCCACACCCAGTACTTC. Protein sequence: CASSQGISSHTQYF.

The V and J genes are TRBV3-1 (or the pseudogene TRBV3-2) and TRBJ2-3, with D maybe TRBD2 (6 bases). Germline CDR1 LGHDT, CDR2 YNNKEL (reference sequence). With 1 base removed from V and 5 bases from J, the gap between germline ends came to 13 bases. The CDR3 covers 15 residues. CDR3 region: CASSQGPVRGDTQYF. The CDR3 DNA is TGTGCCAGCAGCCAAGGCCCCGTGCGGGGAGATACGCAGTATTTT.

This chain connects TRBV6-5 to TRBJ1-3; the D gene is possibly TRBD1 (6 bases). The V and J ends lost 6 bases and 0 bases respectively, with 9 bases between them. There are 14 residues in the CDR3. Looked up from germline, CDR1 is MNHEY and CDR2 is SVGAGI. DNA of the CDR3: TGTGCCAGCAGACAGGGCATCTCTGGAAACACCATATATTTT. Its translation is CASRQGISGNTIYF.

The V and J genes are TRBV20-1 and TRBJ1-1, with D perhaps matching TRBD1 (5 bases). The germline V gene encodes CDR1 DFQATT and CDR2 SNEGSKA (reference sequence). Trimming left V 4 bases short and J 3 bases short, with 6 bases between. The CDR3 consists of 11 residues. The CDR3 spells CSAIGDTEAFF. The CDR3 region has the DNA TGCAGTGCTATAGGGGACACTGAAGCTTTCTTT.

CDR3 sequence reads: CATSGGTGGPYEQYF. The CDR3 nucleotides read TGTGCCACCAGTGGTGGGACAGGGGGACCCTACGAGCAGTACTTC. V is TRBV24-1 and J is TRBJ2-7; TRBD1 matches 11 bases. Germline loops: CDR1 KGHDR, CDR2 SFDVKD. CDR3 length: 15 residues. With V trimmed by 5 bases and J by 2 bases, 4 bases remained unmatched.

J is TRBJ1-1 and V is TRBV7-2; 7 bases agree with TRBD1. The CDR3 loop spans 15 amino acids. Germline V gene data show CDR1 as SGHTA and CDR2 as FQGNSA. The V gene end was trimmed by 5 bases and the J gene end by 0 bases; junction bases not matched to a gene: 6. The CDR3: CASSPRTGVNTEAFF. The DNA for the CDR3 is TGTGCCAGCAGCCCACGAACAGGGGTGAACACTGAAGCTTTCTTT.

The chain recombines TRBV10-3 with TRBJ1-3; TRBD1 matches at 9 bases. Germline-derived CDR1 and CDR2 are ENHRY and SYGVKD. The CDR3 loop spans 15 amino acids. Losses at the gene ends were 9 bases for V and 3 bases for J; bases not matched to a gene: 9. CDR3: CAIQKQGARGNTIYF. The CDR3 coding sequence is TGTGCCATACAGAAACAGGGGGCGCGTGGAAACACCATATATTTT.

This chain uses TRBV27 with TRBJ1-6; unclear D gene. CDR3 length: 15 residues. V gave up 0 bases and J gave up 0 bases, with 3 bases separating them. CDR1 is MNHEY and CDR2 is SMNVEV in the germline V gene (reference sequence). CDR3 in DNA: TGTGCCAGCAGTTTATCGGCCTCCTATAATTCACCCCTCCACTTT. Protein: CASSLSASYNSPLHF.

This chain joins TRBV9 and TRBJ2-3, with D perhaps matching TRBD2 (5 bases). The V gene lost 4 bases and the J gene lost 1 base, with 7 bases spanning the gap. From germline, CDR1 is SGDLS and CDR2 YYNGEE. The CDR3 consists of 13 residues. For the CDR3, the DNA is TGTGCCAGCAGCCTAGCCCGCACAGATACGCAGTATTTT. Its protein product is CASSLARTDTQYF.

The chain joins TRBV9 to TRBJ2-7, with D possibly matching TRBD2 (5 bases). The germline V and J ends were trimmed by 0 bases and 2 bases, with 12 bases remaining between them. In germline, CDR1 is SGDLS, CDR2 YYNGEE. The CDR3 contains 15 residues. CDR3 protein: CASSVGRGIAYEQYF. The DNA for the CDR3 is TGTGCCAGCAGCGTAGGGAGAGGGATCGCCTACGAGCAGTACTTC.

This clone appeared a single time. The chain couples TRBV5-6 to TRBJ2-7; 14 bases line up with TRBD2. The CDR3 consists of 16 residues. The trim removed 3 bases at V and 4 bases at J, leaving 6 bases unmatched. CDR1 SGHDT and CDR2 YYEEEE come from the germline V gene. The CDR3 is CASSSERLAGGYEQYF. The CDR3 nucleotides read TGTGCCAGCAGCTCCGAAAGACTAGCGGGAGGGTACGAGCAGTACTTC.

The gene calls are TRBV7-9 and TRBJ1-2; 10 bases line up with TRBD1. This CDR3 comprises 16 residues. J lost 4 bases, V lost 0 bases, and 5 bases had no gene match. CDR1 and CDR2 from the germline V gene are SEHNR and FQNEAQ (reference sequence). CDR3 nucleotides: TGTGCCAGCAGCTTAGCCGGGACAGGGGTGTTCTATGGCTACACCTTC. This sequence encodes CASSLAGTGVFYGYTF.

V usage is TRBV30 and J usage is TRBJ1-2; possible D gene TRBD1, 6 bases. V gave up 3 bases and J gave up 4 bases, with 15 bases separating them. CDR3 length: 14 amino acids. CDR1 GTSNPN and CDR2 SVGIG come from the germline V gene (reference sequence). The DNA of the CDR3 is TGTGCCTGGAGGGAGACAGGCAGCCTCTATGGCTACACCTTC. This sequence encodes CAWRETGSLYGYTF.

This chain links TRBV7-9 with TRBJ2-1, with 14 nucleotides matching TRBD2. J gave up 2 bases and V 5 bases, and 8 bases lay outside the gene matches. The CDR3 is made up of 18 amino acids. CDR1 is SEHNR and CDR2 is FQNEAQ in the germline V gene (reference sequence). Written as DNA, the CDR3 is TGTGCCAGCAGCCCCGGACTAGCGGGAGGATATACCTACAATGAGCAGTTCTTC. The encoded protein is CASSPGLAGGYTYNEQFF.